Presented here are 22 T cell receptor beta chains from one specimen sequenced in a study of blood T cell repertoires in COVID-19. The assay was immunoSEQ multiplex PCR, and TCRdb's table has in-frame clones only and misses some. Of about 280,000 clones listed, 87% are singletons. Specimen: PBMCs or T cells enriched from blood (not recorded which). These receptors were taken from a woman in her forties who had recovered from COVID-19.

Only a few counts were recorded for this clone. The rearrangement uses TRBV24-1 and TRBJ2-7; the match to TRBD2 covers 7 bases. This CDR3 has 15 amino acids. Unmatched junction bases numbered 8, after V lost 6 bases and J lost 1 base. Germline CDR1 and CDR2: KGHDR and SFDVKD. The CDR3 loop reads CATSPSGSGSYEQYF. CDR3 bases: TGTGCCACCAGTCCCTCCGGTAGCGGGTCCTACGAGCAGTACTTC.

V and J are TRBV7-9 and TRBJ2-1; 12 bases agree with TRBD2. Trimming cost V 2 bases and J 7 bases; bases outside gene matches: 6. This CDR3 has 16 residues. From germline, CDR1 is SEHNR and CDR2 FQNEAQ (reference sequence). The CDR3 region has the DNA TGTGCCAGCAGCTTACCGGCTAGCGGGAGGGGAAATGAGCAGTTCTTC. This translates into CASSLPASGRGNEQFF.

The chain is built from TRBV5-1 and TRBJ2-5, with 7 bases that match TRBD2. Looked up from germline, CDR1 is SGHRS and CDR2 is YFSETQ. Trimming removed 2 bases from V and 5 bases from J; junction bases left unmatched: 6. There are 14 residues in the CDR3. The CDR3 DNA follows: TGCGCCAGCAGCTTTGGGGGAGGGATGGAGACCCAGTACTTC. It specifies CASSFGGGMETQYF.

The rearrangement links TRBV6-6 to TRBJ2-7; D perhaps matches TRBD1 (6 bases). CDR3 size: 11 residues. Trimming left V 5 bases short and J 7 bases short, with 9 bases between. In germline, CDR1 is MNHNY, CDR2 SVGAGI (reference sequence). CDR3 coding DNA: TGTGCCAGCAGTAGGGGGTGGGAGCAGTACTTC. This codes for CASSRGWEQYF.

This clone was picked up one time. The chain has TRBV10-3 and TRBJ1-4; tentative D call: TRBD1 (5 bases). V lost 6 bases, J lost 0 bases, and 11 bases lay in between. Germline V lookup: CDR1 ENHRY, CDR2 SYGVKD. This CDR3 spans 15 amino acids. The CDR3 bases are TGTGCCATCAGCGAGGAAGGGGCAACTAATGAAAAACTGTTTTTT. Translation: CAISEEGATNEKLFF.

This chain joins TRBV11-2 and TRBJ1-1; the D gene is possibly TRBD1 (5 bases). Trimming stripped 5 bases from V and 5 bases from J, with 15 bases between. The length of the CDR3 is 14 residues. Per germline, CDR1 SGHAT and CDR2 FQNNGV. DNA for the CDR3: TGTGCCAGCAGCCGGGGGGGAGGAAGGACTGAAGCTTTCTTT. As protein: CASSRGGGRTEAFF.

This chain links TRBV6-5 with TRBJ2-3, with D possibly matching TRBD1 (5 bases). Per the germline V gene, CDR1 is MNHEY and CDR2 is SVGAGI. V lost 6 bases to trimming and J lost 5 bases, with 12 bases between them. The CDR3 is 13 amino acids. CDR3 DNA: TGTGCCAGCAGGGGGCCTTGGGGAGATACGCAGTATTTT. Amino acids: CASRGPWGDTQYF.

This chain connects TRBV5-1 to TRBJ1-1; TRBD1 agrees at 9 bases. From germline, CDR1 is SGHRS and CDR2 YFSETQ. The CDR3 loop spans 12 amino acids. V lost 2 bases to trimming and J lost 10 bases; unmatched junction nucleotides: 3. This chain's CDR3 is CASSLQGATAFF. CDR3 nucleotides: TGCGCCAGCAGCTTACAGGGGGCCACAGCTTTCTTT.

The rearrangement links TRBV6-8 to TRBJ2-7; D possibly corresponds to TRBD1 (6 bases). The germline CDR1 and CDR2 sequences are MNHGY and SAAAGT. There are 17 residues in the CDR3. V was shortened by 4 bases and J by 2 bases, with 21 bases between the two germline ends. DNA of the CDR3: TGTGCCAGCAGTTTTGAGATGGACAGACCTTTGCCCTACGAGCAGTACTTC. Residues: CASSFEMDRPLPYEQYF.

CDR3: CASSVTGLGNTEAFF. The CDR3 nucleotides read TGCGCCAGCAGTGTGACAGGGTTGGGGAACACTGAAGCTTTCTTT. This chain connects TRBV10-2 to TRBJ1-1; 7 bases line up with TRBD1. The CDR3 runs 15 residues. With V trimmed by 4 bases and J by 1 base, 6 bases remained unmatched. In germline, CDR1 is WSHSY, CDR2 SAAADI.

The chain joins TRBV28 to TRBJ1-1, with a possible D match to TRBD1 (6 bases). The germline CDR1 and CDR2 sequences are MDHEN and SYDVKM. The CDR3 is 11 amino acids. The V end lost 6 bases, the J end lost 5 bases, and 7 bases lay between the germline ends. The DNA for the CDR3 is TGTGCCAGCAGAGGACAGACTGAAGCTTTCTTT. Its protein is CASRGQTEAFF. Together with reference TRBV28 and TRBJ1-1, the CDR3 gives the full variable domain: DVKVTQSSRYLVKRTGEKVFLECVQDMDHENMFWYRQDPGLGLRLIYFSYDVKMKEKGDIPEGYSVSREKKERFSLILESASTNQTSMYLCASRGQTEAFFGQGTRLTVV.

This chain links TRBV3-1 (or the pseudogene TRBV3-2) with TRBJ1-5; D is undetermined. The CDR3 spans 13 residues. V dropped 2 bases and J dropped 6 bases, with 8 bases sitting between them. Germline V gene sequence: CDR1 LGHDT, CDR2 YNNKEL (reference sequence). The CDR3 region is CASSQTRGQPQHF. In DNA form, the CDR3 reads TGTGCCAGCAGCCAAACCCGGGGTCAGCCCCAGCATTTT.

In DNA, the CDR3 is TGTGCCAGCAGCCGCGATCTAGAGGCCACCATATATTTT. Residues: CASSRDLEATIYF. The chain uses TRBV11-2 and TRBJ1-3; no definite D call. The CDR3 extends over 13 amino acids. V lost 5 bases and J 9 bases, leaving 14 bases between the germline ends. Germline assignment: CDR1 SGHAT and CDR2 FQNNGV.

With respect to this clone: Other DNA variants within this sample encode the same CDR3. The chain employs TRBV9 and TRBJ2-7; TRBD2 matches 9 bases. The CDR3 extends over 14 amino acids. Germline values: CDR1 SGDLS, CDR2 YYNGEE. The V and J ends lost 0 bases and 3 bases, in that order; junction bases with no gene match: 1. The chain's CDR3 is CASSVEAGGYEQYF. The CDR3 DNA is TGTGCCAGCAGCGTAGAAGCGGGAGGCTACGAGCAGTACTTC.

This clone came up once. This chain connects TRBV7-8 to TRBJ2-2, with 8 nucleotides matching TRBD1. CDR3 length: 16 residues. The V gene end was trimmed by 7 bases and the J gene end by 2 bases; junction bases not matched to a gene: 9. Germline-derived CDR1 and CDR2 are SGHVS and FQNEAQ. The CDR3 loop reads CASILTGGLNTGELFF. CDR3 coding DNA: TGTGCCAGCATCCTCACAGGGGGTCTAAACACCGGGGAGCTGTTTTTT.

This rearrangement joins TRBV11-3 to TRBJ2-2; 11 nucleotides align to TRBD2. The germline gives CDR1 SGHNT, CDR2 YENEEA. V trimming: 5 bases; J trimming: 4 bases; junction bases outside the gene matches: 6. This CDR3 comprises 16 residues. This CDR3 is CASSPGTSGPTGELFF. The CDR3 DNA reads as TGTGCCAGCAGCCCCGGGACTAGCGGACCCACCGGGGAGCTGTTTTTT.

This chain connects TRBV28 to TRBJ1-4; D is ambiguous. This CDR3 contains 12 residues. V lost 5 bases and J 8 bases, leaving 9 bases between the germline ends. Germline V lookup: CDR1 MDHEN, CDR2 SYDVKM. CDR3 loop: CASSVTREKLFF. As DNA, the CDR3 is TGTGCCAGCAGTGTTACCCGGGAAAAACTGTTTTTT.

V and J are TRBV5-4 and TRBJ2-1, with 14 bases identical to TRBD2. Germline trimming cut 3 bases from V and 4 bases from J; bases unmatched to any gene: 9. Germline V gene sequence: CDR1 SGHNT, CDR2 YYREEE (reference sequence). CDR3 length: 18 amino acids. The CDR3 protein is CASSSSRGLAGGYNEQFF. DNA of the CDR3: TGTGCCAGCAGCTCCAGTAGAGGACTAGCGGGAGGATACAATGAGCAGTTCTTC.

This sequence joins TRBV27 and TRBJ1-5; possible D gene TRBD1, 5 bases. CDR1 is MNHEY, CDR2 SMNVEV, per germline (reference sequence). Trimming pared 5 bases from V and 4 bases from J, leaving 15 bases between. This CDR3 spans 15 amino acids. In DNA, the CDR3 is TGTGCCAGCAGTCAGACAGTAGGCCCTAATCAGCCCCAGCATTTT. Its protein is CASSQTVGPNQPQHF.

This rearrangement joins TRBV2 to TRBJ2-1; 10 nucleotides agree with TRBD2. The CDR3 is 16 residues long. With V trimmed by 3 bases and J by 3 bases, 5 bases remained unmatched. The V gene's germline CDR1 is SNHLY and CDR2 FYNNEI. The CDR3 reads CASSEPPSGSYNEQFF. The CDR3 DNA follows: TGTGCCAGCAGTGAGCCCCCTAGCGGGAGCTACAATGAGCAGTTCTTC.

The chain recombines TRBV7-8 with TRBJ2-1, with 13 bases matching TRBD2. The V segment lost 1 base and the J segment 10 bases; nucleotides outside the gene matches: 7. The length of the CDR3 is 16 residues. Germline loops: CDR1 SGHVS, CDR2 FQNEAQ. This chain's CDR3 is CASSLGLAGGRREQFF. Written as DNA, the CDR3 is TGTGCCAGCAGCTTAGGACTAGCGGGAGGTCGCCGAGAGCAGTTCTTC.

This chain connects TRBV5-4 to TRBJ2-5, with TRBD2 matching over 11 bases. The junction had 9 bases not matched to a gene; V was cut back by 4 bases and J by 4 bases. Per germline, CDR1 SGHNT and CDR2 YYREEE (reference sequence). This CDR3 spans 16 amino acids. This CDR3 is CASSATSGSGLETQYF. For the CDR3, the DNA is TGTGCCAGCAGCGCCACTAGCGGGAGTGGTTTAGAGACCCAGTACTTC.